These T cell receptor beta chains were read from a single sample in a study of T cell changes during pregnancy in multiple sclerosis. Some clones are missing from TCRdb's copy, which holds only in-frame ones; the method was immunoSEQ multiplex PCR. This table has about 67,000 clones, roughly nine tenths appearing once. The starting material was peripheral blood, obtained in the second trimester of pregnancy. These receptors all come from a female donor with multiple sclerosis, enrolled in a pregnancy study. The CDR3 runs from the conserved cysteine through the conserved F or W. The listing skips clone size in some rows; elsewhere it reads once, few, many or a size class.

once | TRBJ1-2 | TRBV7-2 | CASSSRDTRAYGYTF
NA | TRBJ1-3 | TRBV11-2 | CASSTLDRERGNTIYF
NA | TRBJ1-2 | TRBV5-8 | CASSRTGTGTYGYTF
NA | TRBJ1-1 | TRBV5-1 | CASGASADTEAFF
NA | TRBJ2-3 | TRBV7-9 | CASSSLAASTDTQYF
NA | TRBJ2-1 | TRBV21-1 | CASSKEKPGLAANEQFF
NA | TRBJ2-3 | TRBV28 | CASSLRDTDTQYF
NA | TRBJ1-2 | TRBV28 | CAVRVIIYGYTF
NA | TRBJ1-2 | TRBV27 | CASSLFGTGDDGYTF
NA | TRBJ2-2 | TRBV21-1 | CASSPAGLAGGELFF
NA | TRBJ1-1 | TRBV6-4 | CASSDSNGARAFF
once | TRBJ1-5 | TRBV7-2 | CASSLVLFGNQPQHF
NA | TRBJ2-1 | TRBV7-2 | CASSSRLAGNEQFF
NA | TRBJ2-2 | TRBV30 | CAWSLAGTGTAGELFF
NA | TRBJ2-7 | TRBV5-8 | CASSLIGRDTSSYEQYF
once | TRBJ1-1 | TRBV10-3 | CAISGGTPTEAFF
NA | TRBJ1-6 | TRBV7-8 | CASSFQKGQVYNSPLHF
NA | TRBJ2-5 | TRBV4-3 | CASSQILESASETQYF
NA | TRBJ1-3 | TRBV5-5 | CASSLGGQHSGNTIYF
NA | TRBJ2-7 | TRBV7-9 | CASSLTGVRYEQYF
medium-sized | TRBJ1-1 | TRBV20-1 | CSANSNTEAFF
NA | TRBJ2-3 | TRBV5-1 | CASSFQGGTDTQYF
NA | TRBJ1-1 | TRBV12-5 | CASGLDSSEAFF